This T cell receptor beta chain was recovered during a study of blood T cells in healthy people across ages. General study findings and limits: A greater number of naive CD4+ cells and higher diversity distinguished long-lived donors from aged donors. The study could not conclusively compare naive and antigen-experienced cells, given its unsorted PBMCs.

Extracted total RNA amounted to at least 5.5 micrograms for each sample. This CDR3 region has 14 residues. Germline CDR1 is MDHEN and CDR2 is SYDVKM. A word on this clonotype: What it binds is unknown.

Through a sample-barcoded 5' primer and a J-beta primer mix, a second PCR was run for roughly 7 to 12 cycles. Each cDNA molecule was tagged by a template-switch adaptor with 12 random nucleotides. TCRdb processed the 5' RACE reads anew with MiXCR; each CDR3 protein has one entry. The sample lists 780,000 or so distinct CDR3 sequences, about 56% occurring once. The specimen was blood. This TCR was recovered from a man aged 40-49 years in good health. The rearrangement uses TRBV28 and TRBJ2-4; no definite D call. The J call may be in error: the DNA end matches TRBJ2-5 better. This chain's CDR3 is CASSPRHLRETQYF. The CDR3 DNA sequence: TGTGCCAGCTCCCCAAGACACCTCCGAGAGACCCAGTACTTC.